This T cell receptor beta chain was identified in a study of blood T cell repertoires in COVID-19. Study as a whole: Acute and convalescent COVID-19 samples came from the United States, Italy and Spain.

Looked up from germline, CDR1 is LNHDA and CDR2 is SQIVND (reference sequence). The CDR3 consists of 15 residues. V was shortened by 1 base and J by 7 bases, with 16 bases between the two germline ends. TCRdb's copy holds only in-frame clones and misses some; the assay was immunoSEQ multiplex PCR. The sample consists of 25,000 to 35,000 clones, approximately 84% of them appearing once. The clonotype was recovered from a man in his 70s with active COVID-19. The gene calls are TRBV19 and TRBJ1-1; D may be TRBD1 (6 bases). The sequencing input was peripheral blood. Written as DNA, the CDR3 is TGTGCCAGTAGTATAGGGCAGGGGAGGGTAGTTGAAGCTTTCTTT. This encodes CASSIGQGRVVEAFF.